This T cell receptor (beta chain) is drawn from a study of T-cell memory formation after mild COVID-19. Study summary: Largely, the TCR clusters proved donor specific.

This clonotype was seen a few times. TCRdb re-called the 5' RACE reads through MiXCR, storing one row per CDR3 protein. The table lists 85,000 to 120,000 distinct CDR3 sequences, approximately 15% of them singletons. Germline V gene sequence: CDR1 SGHDT, CDR2 YYEEEE. The ends lost 0 bases at V and 5 bases at J; junction bases unmatched: 10. This CDR3 is built from 18 residues. Sequenced input: PBMCs or a T cell subset sorted from them (not recorded which). V is TRBV5-6 and J is TRBJ2-2; 10 nucleotides match TRBD2. This receptor was taken from an adult woman who had mild COVID-19 (a few samples of this study predate the infection). Cell type and time point are not known. Written as DNA, the CDR3 is TGTGCCAGCAGCTTGGATCCCAGCGGGGGGGCTTGGACCGGGGAGCTGTTTTTT. Translated: CASSLDPSGGAWTGELFF.